Each of the 9 T cell receptor beta chains below was sequenced from the same sample in a study of early T cells in non-severe SARS-CoV-2 infection. TCRdb independently ran MiXCR on the 5' RACE reads; one entry per CDR3 protein. The sample carries roughly 50,000 distinct CDR3 sequences, 9.3% recorded once. The sequencing input was whole blood. All receptors come from an adult who was a healthcare worker with PCR-confirmed SARS-CoV-2 infection or an uninfected control (not recorded which).

Many counts were recorded for this clonotype. The rearrangement joins TRBV7-6 to TRBJ2-2; 9 nucleotides match TRBD2. The CDR3 extends over 16 amino acids. The V segment lost 3 bases and the J segment 6 bases; nucleotides outside the gene matches: 8. CDR1 SGHVS and CDR2 FNYEAQ come from the germline V gene. This CDR3 is CASSLLAGTLSGELFF. In nucleotides, the CDR3 is TGTGCCAGCAGCTTGCTAGCGGGAACCCTTTCCGGGGAGCTGTTTTTT.

This clonotype occurred a few times. The rearrangement joins TRBV20-1 to TRBJ2-4; D not resolved. Trimming removed 5 bases from V and 0 bases from J, with 14 bases in between. The CDR3 runs 15 residues. CDR1 DFQATT and CDR2 SNEGSKA come from the germline V gene (reference sequence). As DNA, the CDR3 is TGCAGTGCTGTGGATCAAAGGGTAGCCAAAAACATTCAGTACTTC. Residues: CSAVDQRVAKNIQYF.

This clonotype was seen many times. This chain connects TRBV5-6 to TRBJ2-7; the D gene is possibly TRBD2 (5 bases). Germline lookup yields CDR1 SGHDT and CDR2 YYEEEE. Trimming left V 5 bases short and J 0 bases short, with 15 bases between. This CDR3 is built from 15 residues. The CDR3 DNA sequence: TGTGCCAGCAGTCCCTTAGCGATCAACTCCTACGAGCAGTACTTC. This sequence encodes CASSPLAINSYEQYF. The whole variable domain, filled in from reference TRBV5-6 and TRBJ2-7, reads DAGVTQSPTHLIKTRGQQVTLRCSPKSGHDTVSWYQQALGQGPQFIFQYYEEEERQRGNFPDRFSGHQFPNYSSELNVNALLLGDSALYLCASSPLAINSYEQYFGPGTRLTVT.

This clonotype was counted at least ten times. J is TRBJ1-6 and V is TRBV20-1; a weak D match, TRBD1 (5 bases). This CDR3 is 14 amino acids long. The V gene's germline CDR1 is DFQATT and CDR2 SNEGSKA (reference sequence). V was pared by 0 bases and J by 10 bases, with 13 bases between. The CDR3 protein is CSARDWQGTSPLHF. In DNA, the CDR3 is TGCAGTGCTAGAGATTGGCAGGGTACCTCACCCCTCCACTTT.

The chain recombines TRBV28 with TRBJ2-7, with TRBD1 matching over 9 bases. Germline trimming cut 8 bases from V and 5 bases from J; bases unmatched to any gene: 10. The CDR3 has 14 amino acids. Germline CDR1 and CDR2: MDHEN and SYDVKM. CDR3 nucleotides: TGTGCCAGCTCCCTATACAGGGGGCAACACGAGCAGTACTTC. It yields the protein CASSLYRGQHEQYF.

The chain couples TRBV7-2 to TRBJ2-2, with 7 bases matching TRBD1. The V and J ends lost 3 bases and 5 bases, in that order; junction bases with no gene match: 9. Germline CDR1 reads SGHTA; CDR2 reads FQGNSA. The CDR3 has 16 amino acids. The CDR3 loop is CASSFSPLTGTGELFF. The DNA of the CDR3 is TGTGCCAGCAGCTTTTCTCCCCTGACAGGGACCGGGGAGCTGTTTTTT.

This clonotype was recorded a few times. The gene calls are TRBV15 and TRBJ1-2; D remains unclear. Germline V gene sequence: CDR1 LNHNV, CDR2 YYDKDF (reference sequence). The CDR3 runs 16 residues. Trimming removed 1 base from V and 3 bases from J, with 15 bases in between. The CDR3 here is CATSRGRSLGYYGYTF. The CDR3 DNA follows: TGTGCCACCAGCAGAGGGCGCAGTCTCGGGTACTATGGCTACACCTTC.

There are many counts of this clonotype. The rearrangement joins TRBV4-2 to TRBJ2-2, with 12 bases identical to TRBD2. The CDR3 covers 17 residues. Germline-derived CDR1 and CDR2 are LGHNA and YNFKEQ. After removal of 5 bases from V and 2 bases from J, the junction contained 6 bases not matched to a gene. CDR3 sequence (DNA): TGTGCCAGCAGCTCGGGGACTAGCGGGCGTAACACCGGGGAGCTGTTTTTT. It is translated as CASSSGTSGRNTGELFF.

This clonotype was seen a handful of times. This CDR3 reads CASGYEQYF. DNA for the CDR3: TGTGCCAGCGGATACGAGCAGTACTTC. V usage is TRBV27 and J usage is TRBJ2-7; D not resolved. CDR1 is MNHEY and CDR2 is SMNVEV in the germline V gene (reference sequence). CDR3 length: 9 residues. V lost 8 bases and J 4 bases, leaving 3 bases between the germline ends.